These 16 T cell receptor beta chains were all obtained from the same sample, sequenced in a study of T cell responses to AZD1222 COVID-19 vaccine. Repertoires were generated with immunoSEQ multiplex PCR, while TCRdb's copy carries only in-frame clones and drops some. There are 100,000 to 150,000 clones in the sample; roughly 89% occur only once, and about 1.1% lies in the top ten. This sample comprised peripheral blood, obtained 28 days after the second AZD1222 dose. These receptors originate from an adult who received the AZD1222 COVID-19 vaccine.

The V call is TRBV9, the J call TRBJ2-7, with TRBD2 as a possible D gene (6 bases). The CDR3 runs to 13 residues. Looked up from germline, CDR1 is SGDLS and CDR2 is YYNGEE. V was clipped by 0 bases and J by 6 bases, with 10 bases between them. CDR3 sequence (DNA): TGTGCCAGCAGCGTAGAGTCCGGGGGCGAGCAGTACTTC. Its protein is CASSVESGGEQYF.

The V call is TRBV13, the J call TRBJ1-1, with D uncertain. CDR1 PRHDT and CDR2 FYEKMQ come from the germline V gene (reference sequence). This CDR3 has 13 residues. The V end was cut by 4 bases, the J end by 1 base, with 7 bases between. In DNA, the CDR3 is TGTGCCAGCAGCTCCGTGGGGAACACTGAAGCTTTCTTT. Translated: CASSSVGNTEAFF.

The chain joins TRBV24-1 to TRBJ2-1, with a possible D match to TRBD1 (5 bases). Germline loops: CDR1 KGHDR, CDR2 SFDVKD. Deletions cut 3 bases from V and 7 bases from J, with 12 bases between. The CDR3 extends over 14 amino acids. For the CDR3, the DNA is TGTGCCACCAGTGATACCGGACACCGAAATGAGCAGTTCTTC. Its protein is CATSDTGHRNEQFF.

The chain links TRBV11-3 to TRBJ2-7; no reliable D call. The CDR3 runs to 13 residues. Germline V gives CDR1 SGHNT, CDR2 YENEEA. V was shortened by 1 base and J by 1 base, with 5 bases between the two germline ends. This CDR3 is CASSLGFSYEQYF. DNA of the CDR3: TGTGCCAGCAGCTTAGGGTTTTCCTACGAGCAGTACTTC. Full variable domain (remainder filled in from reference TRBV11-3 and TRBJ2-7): EAGVVQSPRYKIIEKKQPVAFWCNPISGHNTLYWYLQNLGQGPELLIRYENEEAVDDSQLPKDRFSAERLKGVDSTLKIQPAELGDSAVYLCASSLGFSYEQYFGPGTRLTVT.

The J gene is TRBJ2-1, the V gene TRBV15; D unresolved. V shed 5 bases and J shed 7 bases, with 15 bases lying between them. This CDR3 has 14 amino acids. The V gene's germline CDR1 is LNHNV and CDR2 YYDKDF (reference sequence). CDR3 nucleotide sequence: TGTGCCACCAGCCCCCCCATCCGAGCGAATGAGCAGTTCTTC. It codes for CATSPPIRANEQFF.

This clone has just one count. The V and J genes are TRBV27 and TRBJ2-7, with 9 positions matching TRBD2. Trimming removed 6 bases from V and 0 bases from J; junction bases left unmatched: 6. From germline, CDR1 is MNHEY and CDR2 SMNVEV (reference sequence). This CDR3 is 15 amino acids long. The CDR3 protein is CASSRPGLASYEQYF. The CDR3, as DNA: TGTGCCAGCAGCCGGCCGGGACTAGCCTCCTACGAGCAGTACTTC.

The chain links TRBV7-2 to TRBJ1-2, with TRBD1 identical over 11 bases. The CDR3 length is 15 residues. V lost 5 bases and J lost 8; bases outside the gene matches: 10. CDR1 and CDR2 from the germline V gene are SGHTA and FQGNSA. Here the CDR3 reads CASSPRTGGGLGYTF. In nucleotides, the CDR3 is TGTGCCAGCAGCCCCCGGACAGGGGGCGGATTGGGCTACACCTTC.

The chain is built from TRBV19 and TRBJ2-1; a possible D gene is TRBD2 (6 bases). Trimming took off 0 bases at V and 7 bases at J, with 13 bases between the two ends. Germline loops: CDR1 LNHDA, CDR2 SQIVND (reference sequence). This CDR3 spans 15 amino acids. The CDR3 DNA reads TGTGCCAGTAGTATAGATTCCCAACGGGGGAATGAGCAGTTCTTC. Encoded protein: CASSIDSQRGNEQFF.

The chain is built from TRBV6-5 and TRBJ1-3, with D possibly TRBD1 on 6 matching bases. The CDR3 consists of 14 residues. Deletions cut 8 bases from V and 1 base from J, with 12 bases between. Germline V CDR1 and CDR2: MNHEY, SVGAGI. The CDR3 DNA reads TGTGCCAGCGGTCGGACAGCTTCTGGAAACACCATATATTTT. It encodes CASGRTASGNTIYF.

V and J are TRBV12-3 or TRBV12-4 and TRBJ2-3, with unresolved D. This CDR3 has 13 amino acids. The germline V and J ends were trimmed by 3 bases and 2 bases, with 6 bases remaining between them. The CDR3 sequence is CASSFSVTDTQYF. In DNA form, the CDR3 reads TGTGCCAGCAGTTTCTCAGTCACAGATACGCAGTATTTT.

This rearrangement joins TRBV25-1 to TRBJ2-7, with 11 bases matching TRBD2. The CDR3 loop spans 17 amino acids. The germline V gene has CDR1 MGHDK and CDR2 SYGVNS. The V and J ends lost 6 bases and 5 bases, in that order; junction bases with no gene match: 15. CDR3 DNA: TGTGCCAGCAGGGGGGGCCTAGCGGGAGGTCGCCGCAACGAGCAGTACTTC. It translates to CASRGGLAGGRRNEQYF.

The CDR3 region is CASSLVVSSYEQYF. The CDR3 DNA reads TGTGCCAGCAGTTTGGTAGTTTCCTCCTACGAGCAGTACTTC. The gene calls are TRBV7-2 and TRBJ2-7; the D is unclear. Per the germline V gene, CDR1 is SGHTA and CDR2 is FQGNSA. The V gene lost 6 bases and the J gene lost 0 bases, with 12 bases spanning the gap. The CDR3 totals 14 residues.

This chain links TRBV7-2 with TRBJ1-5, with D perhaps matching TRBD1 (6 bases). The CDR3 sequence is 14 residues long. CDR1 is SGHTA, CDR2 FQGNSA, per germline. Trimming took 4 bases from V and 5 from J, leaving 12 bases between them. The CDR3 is CASSSRGGDQPQHF. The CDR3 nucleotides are TGTGCCAGCAGCTCCAGGGGAGGGGATCAGCCCCAGCATTTT.

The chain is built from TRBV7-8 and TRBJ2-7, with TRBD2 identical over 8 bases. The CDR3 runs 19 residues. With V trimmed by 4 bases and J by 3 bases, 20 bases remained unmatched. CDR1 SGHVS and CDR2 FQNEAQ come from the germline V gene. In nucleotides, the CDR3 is TGTGCCAGCAGCTCCGTAAAACGTAGCGGGATCCTGCACGACTACGAGCAGTACTTC. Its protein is CASSSVKRSGILHDYEQYF.

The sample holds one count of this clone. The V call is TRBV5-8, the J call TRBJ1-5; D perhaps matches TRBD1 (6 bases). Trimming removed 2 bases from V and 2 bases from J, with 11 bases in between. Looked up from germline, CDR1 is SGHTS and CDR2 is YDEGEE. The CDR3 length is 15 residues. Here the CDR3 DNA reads TGTGCCAGCAGCTTCGGACAGTATCGCAATCAGCCCCAGCATTTT. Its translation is CASSFGQYRNQPQHF.

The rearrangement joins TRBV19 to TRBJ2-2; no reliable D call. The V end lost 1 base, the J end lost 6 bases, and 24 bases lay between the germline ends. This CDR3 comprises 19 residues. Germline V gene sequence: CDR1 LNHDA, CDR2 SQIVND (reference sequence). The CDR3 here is CASSIAGSSLIINAGELFF. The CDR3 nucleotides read TGTGCCAGTAGTATAGCGGGCAGTTCCTTGATAATAAACGCCGGGGAGCTGTTTTTT. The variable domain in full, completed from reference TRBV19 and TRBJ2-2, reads DGGITQSPKYLFRKEGQNVTLSCEQNLNHDAMYWYRQDPGQGLRLIYYSQIVNDFQKGDIAEGYSVSREKKESFPLTVTSAQKNPTAFYLCASSIAGSSLIINAGELFFGEGSRLTVL.